A single sample is the source of the 16 T cell receptor beta chains below, sequenced in a study of T cells in Graves' hyperthyroidism and ophthalmopathy. Amplified TCR beta CDR3 regions came from RNA transcripts. An initial round of RT-PCR targeting the TCR CDR3 relied on the HTBI primer set. TCRdb passed the multiplex PCR reads through MiXCR, listing each CDR3 protein once. The data show a few hundred thousand distinct CDR3 sequences, roughly 18% seen once. Sequencing used blood. These receptors were obtained from a woman aged 18-29 years with Graves' ophthalmopathy.

This clonotype has ten or more counts. J is TRBJ2-7 and V is TRBV5-1, with 9 bases aligning to TRBD1. From germline, CDR1 is SGHRS and CDR2 YFSETQ. This CDR3 region has 15 residues. Germline trimming cut 1 base from V and 1 base from J; bases unmatched to any gene: 3. The CDR3 coding sequence is TGCGCCAGCAGCTTGTTTGGGACAGGGTCCTACGAGCAGTACTTC. This sequence encodes CASSLFGTGSYEQYF.

V gene TRBV29-1 combines with J gene TRBJ1-1; D ambiguous. Trimming took 1 base from V and 8 from J, leaving 20 bases between them. The length of the CDR3 is 15 residues. In germline, CDR1 is SQVTM, CDR2 ANQGSEA. The CDR3 coding sequence is TGCAGCGTTGAAGGTCAACGGGCCTTAACTGCAGAAGCTTTCTTT. Translation: CSVEGQRALTAEAFF. Filled out from reference TRBV29-1 and TRBJ1-1, the complete variable domain reads SAVISQKPSRDICQRGTSLTIQCQVDSQVTMMFWYRQQPGQSLTLIATANQGSEATYESGFVIDKFPISRPNLTFSTLTVSNMSPEDSSIYLCSVEGQRALTAEAFFGQGTRLTVV.

As for this clonotype: A much larger clone differs by one base, so this may be a read error. V is TRBV5-1 and J is TRBJ2-5, with 7 bases fitting TRBD2. This CDR3 region has 13 residues. The germline CDR1 and CDR2 sequences are SGHRS and YFSETQ. CDR3 in amino acids: CANSSSSGETQYF. Here the CDR3 DNA reads TGCGCCAACAGCTCATCTAGCGGAGAGACCCAGTACTTC.

A few counts support this clonotype. The rearrangement uses TRBV6-2 or TRBV6-3 and TRBJ2-7; the match to TRBD2 covers 13 bases. Trimming cost V 7 bases and J 3 bases; bases outside gene matches: 6. This CDR3 has 15 amino acids. Germline-derived CDR1 and CDR2 are MNHEY and SVGEGT. The CDR3 sequence is CASNRGLAGVYEQYF. The CDR3 nucleotides read TGTGCCAGCAACCGTGGACTAGCGGGAGTCTACGAGCAGTACTTC.

Only a few counts were recorded for this clonotype. This chain uses TRBV2 with TRBJ2-5; TRBD1 matches at 7 bases. Per germline, CDR1 SNHLY and CDR2 FYNNEI. This CDR3 contains 15 residues. V lost 6 bases, J lost 2 bases, and 9 bases stayed unmatched. The CDR3 DNA reads TGTGCCAGCAGAGTCGGGACAGTAATACAAGAGACCCAGTACTTC. Its translation is CASRVGTVIQETQYF.

The chain combines TRBV25-1 with TRBJ2-7; 7 positions match TRBD2. Germline lookup yields CDR1 MGHDK and CDR2 SYGVNS. V shed 2 bases, J shed 3 bases, and the junction held 4 bases outside the gene matches. This CDR3 has 14 residues. The CDR3 coding sequence is TGTGCCAGCAGTGAAGGGGGGGTCTTCTACGAGCAGTACTTC. The encoded protein is CASSEGGVFYEQYF.

This chain connects TRBV15 to TRBJ2-3; D remains unclear. V lost 1 base and J lost 6, with 5 bases in between. Per the germline V gene, CDR1 is LNHNV and CDR2 is YYDKDF (reference sequence). The CDR3 totals 12 residues. This CDR3 reads CATSRARDTQYF. DNA for the CDR3: TGTGCCACCAGCAGAGCTAGGGATACGCAGTATTTT. The full variable domain, rest sourced from reference TRBV15 and TRBJ2-3, is DAMVIQNPRYQVTQFGKPVTLSCSQTLNHNVMYWYQQKSSQAPKLLFHYYDKDFNNEADTPDNFQSRRPNTSFCFLDIRSPGLGDTAMYLCATSRARDTQYFGPGTRLTVL.

In its sample, this clonotype was seen many times. The chain employs TRBV30 and TRBJ1-5; TRBD1 matches at 8 bases. Germline loops: CDR1 GTSNPN, CDR2 SVGIG (reference sequence). J lost 7 bases, V lost 2 bases, and 4 bases had no gene match. This CDR3 has 13 amino acids. The CDR3 DNA sequence: TGTGCCTGGAGTCCAGGGGGCCAGCAGCCCCAGCATTTT. The encoded protein is CAWSPGGQQPQHF.

J is TRBJ2-1 and V is TRBV4-3; TRBD2 agrees at 7 bases. The CDR3 runs to 16 residues. Looked up from germline, CDR1 is LGHNA and CDR2 is YSLEER. The junction had 10 bases not matched to a gene; V was cut back by 4 bases and J by 4 bases. The CDR3 nucleotides are TGCGCCAGCAGCCCCTGGGGGAGCGGGGTTTACAATGAGCAGTTCTTC. Protein sequence: CASSPWGSGVYNEQFF.

V usage is TRBV20-1 and J usage is TRBJ1-1, with a possible D match to TRBD1 (6 bases). CDR1 and CDR2 from the germline V gene are DFQATT and SNEGSKA (reference sequence). This CDR3 is built from 15 residues. V dropped 3 bases and J dropped 0 bases, with 14 bases sitting between them. CDR3 protein: CSASMDSLMNTEAFF. Here the CDR3 DNA reads TGCAGTGCTAGTATGGACAGCCTCATGAACACTGAAGCTTTCTTT.

This clonotype was recorded a few times. V is TRBV4-2 and J is TRBJ2-1; D not certain. CDR3 size: 14 residues. In germline, CDR1 is LGHNA, CDR2 YNFKEQ. Trimming stripped 6 bases from V and 5 bases from J, with 14 bases between. For the CDR3, the DNA is TGTGCCAGCAGTCATGTGTGGCAGCACAATGAGCAGTTCTTC. This sequence encodes CASSHVWQHNEQFF.

The gene calls are TRBV15 and TRBJ2-3, with D perhaps matching TRBD2 (7 bases). The germline V and J ends were trimmed by 0 bases and 6 bases, with 19 bases remaining between them. The CDR3 consists of 17 residues. Germline loops: CDR1 LNHNV, CDR2 YYDKDF (reference sequence). The CDR3 protein is CATSRDGRGGEGDTQYF. The CDR3 DNA reads as TGTGCCACCAGCAGAGATGGTCGCGGGGGCGAGGGGGATACGCAGTATTTT.

This clonotype was seen at least ten times. CDR3 sequence (DNA): TGTGCCTGGAGTGGTCGGAACAATCAGCCCCAGCATTTT. This translates into CAWSGRNNQPQHF. The chain has TRBV30 and TRBJ1-5, with D unresolved. Germline V gives CDR1 GTSNPN, CDR2 SVGIG (reference sequence). Trimming left V 1 base short and J 3 bases short, with 7 bases between. CDR3 length equals 13 residues.

The V call is TRBV6-1, the J call TRBJ1-2, with D possibly being TRBD1 (5 bases). This CDR3 comprises 14 residues. Germline CDR1 is MNHNS and CDR2 is SASEGT. Trimming pared 7 bases from V and 5 bases from J, leaving 17 bases between. CDR3 protein: CASNLTPGRYGYTF. As DNA, the CDR3 is TGTGCCAGCAACCTTACCCCGGGACGATATGGCTACACCTTC.

The chain joins TRBV27 to TRBJ2-4; TRBD2 agrees at 12 bases. Trimming removed 4 bases from V and 0 bases from J; junction bases left unmatched: 4. The CDR3 spans 17 residues. Per germline, CDR1 MNHEY and CDR2 SMNVEV (reference sequence). For the CDR3, the DNA is TGTGCCAGCAGTTCATCGGGACTAGCGGGAGCCAAAAACATTCAGTACTTC. Its protein is CASSSSGLAGAKNIQYF.

In this sample, this clonotype turned up many times. Here the CDR3 DNA reads TGTGCCTGGGGCTCCCGGGACACGGGACTCTACAATGAGCAGTTCTTC. Translation gives CAWGSRDTGLYNEQFF. V gene TRBV30 combines with J gene TRBJ2-1, with D possibly being TRBD1 or TRBD2 (6 bases each). The CDR3 is 16 residues long. With 5 bases removed from V and 3 bases from J, the gap between germline ends came to 20 bases. From germline, CDR1 is GTSNPN and CDR2 SVGIG (reference sequence).